This T cell receptor (beta chain) originates from a study of molecular identifiers for immune sequencing clone quantification. It was from about 19,000 to 1,100,000 sorted cells, with 10%, 30% or 50% RNA, that naive CD8 libraries came. Sorting isolated naive CD8 T cells as CD8+CD4-CCR7+CD45RA+ events. Findings of the study overall: Among 800,000 to 1,000,000 naive cells, as was reported, spiked Jurkat TCR RNA from one cell was detectable.

CDR3 length: 15 residues. Germline lookup yields CDR1 SGDLS and CDR2 YYNGEE. Previously published methods and listed TCR primers were used for the bulk TCR libraries. One entry per CDR3 protein, called by TCRdb with MiXCR from the PCR reads. Of more than 450,000 distinct CDR3 sequences in the sample, around 23% are singletons; the top ten hold 0.7% to 0.9%. On this clonotype: The antigen remains undetermined. At one end, the junction sequence differs from germline, possibly due to a read error.

The chain employs TRBV9 and TRBJ2-1, with a weak D call TRBD2 (5 bases). The TCR comes from a human donor in good health. Some libraries in this study had Jurkat cell RNA spiked in. The material sequenced was naive CD8+ T cells from blood, with Jurkat cell RNA spiked in. Indicated subset: FACS-sorted CD8+CD4-CCR7+CD45RA+ naive T cells. This CDR3 is CVSSVSADLRNEQFF. The CDR3 nucleotides are TGTGTCAGCAGCGTGTCGGCGGACTTGAGGAATGAGCAGTTCTTC.